This TCR beta chain stems from a study of blood T cell repertoires in COVID-19. Study overall: Samples representing acute and convalescent COVID-19 were sourced from the United States, Italy and Spain.

The CDR3 has 13 amino acids. Trimming removed 3 bases at V and 2 bases at J, with 5 bases between. The germline CDR1 and CDR2 sequences are LNHDA and SQIVND (reference sequence). Authors' processing steps: Researchers report that nucleated cell counts were estimated from reference gene primer amplification. The protocol was immunoSEQ multiplex PCR, while the TCRdb copy is restricted to in-frame clones and leaves out a portion. The DNA gave D and trimming, while V, J and clone size come from that table. The table has about 120,000 clones, 85% to 90% seen once. This rearrangement joins TRBV19 to TRBJ2-1, with no clear D. This TCR was recovered from a man older than 75 with active or convalescent COVID-19. Input material: peripheral blood. The CDR3 reads CASSINPYNEQFF. The CDR3 region has the DNA TGTGCCAGTAGTATCAATCCCTACAATGAGCAGTTCTTC.